This T cell receptor (beta chain) appears in the sequencing data of a study of cytomegalovirus exposure and HLA in healthy donors. The V segment lost 1 base and the J segment 1 base; nucleotides outside the gene matches: 8. CDR1 is GTSNPN and CDR2 is SVGIG in the germline V gene (reference sequence). CDR3 length: 16 residues. It was with 60 Vbeta and 13 Jbeta primers that the PCR ran. Measured with immunoSEQ multiplex PCR; TCRdb has only the in-frame clones, and not every one. Here the sample spans 150,000 to 200,000 clones, approximately 76% being singletons. This clonotype was obtained from a woman under 30 in good health and CMV-seropositive. The specimen was PBMCs. The V gene is TRBV30, the J gene TRBJ1-2, with TRBD1 matching over 8 bases. Here the CDR3 reads CAWSGRETGVNYGYTF. CDR3 coding DNA: TGTGCCTGGAGTGGGCGCGAGACAGGGGTTAACTATGGCTACACCTTC. The full variable domain, with the rest looked up from reference TRBV30 and TRBJ1-2, is SQTIHQWPATLVQPVGSPLSLECTVEGTSNPNLYWYRQAAGRGLQLLFYSVGIGQISSEVPQNLSASRPQDRQFILSSKKLLLSDSGFYLCAWSGRETGVNYGYTFGSGTRLTVV.